This is a list of T cell receptor beta chains from one sample in a study of T cells after yellow fever vaccination. A single record per CDR3 protein comes from TCRdb applying MiXCR to the 5' RACE reads. The data hold 620,000 or so distinct CDR3 sequences, with 10% to 15% observed a single time. This sample comprised PBMCs, obtained on the day of the yellow fever booster vaccination. These receptors came from a man under 40 who received the YFV17D yellow fever vaccine. Each CDR3 is given with its conserved first and last residue. Each record gives: CDR3 length, clone size, V gene, D gene, J gene, CDR3 DNA, CDR3 protein. The D gene is left open where the match is weak. Only some rows state a clone size, as once, few, many or a class for expanded clones.

cdr3_length: 18
clone_size: few
v_call: TRBV5-4
d_call: -
j_call: TRBJ2-1
cdr3_nt: TGTGCCAGCAGCGGGGGGACGGGCAAAGGGGGAAGAGCTGGTGAGCAGTTCTTC
cdr3_aa: CASSGGTGKGGRAGEQFF

cdr3_length: 15
clone_size: few
v_call: TRBV20-1
d_call: -
j_call: TRBJ2-3
cdr3_nt: TGCAGTGCTAGAGATCTCGGTTCCGCCGTAGATACGCAGTATTTT
cdr3_aa: CSARDLGSAVDTQYF

cdr3_length: 16
clone_size: few
v_call: TRBV4-1
d_call: TRBD2
j_call: TRBJ2-3
cdr3_nt: TGCGCCAGCAGCCTCCCCTCTAGCGGGAGTCGGGGTACGCAGTATTTT
cdr3_aa: CASSLPSSGSRGTQYF

cdr3_length: 14
clone_size: -
v_call: TRBV5-1
d_call: TRBD2
j_call: TRBJ2-5
cdr3_nt: TGCGCCAGCAGTCAGGGCCCGGGAGGAGAGACCCAGTACTTC
cdr3_aa: CASSQGPGGETQYF

cdr3_length: 13
clone_size: -
v_call: TRBV7-2
d_call: -
j_call: TRBJ2-1
cdr3_nt: TGTTCCAGCAGCCTCACTAGGTTTGATGAGCAGTTCTTC
cdr3_aa: CSSSLTRFDEQFF

cdr3_length: 12
clone_size: few
v_call: TRBV10-3
d_call: TRBD1
j_call: TRBJ2-7
cdr3_nt: TGTGCCATCGGGACAGTTGCCTACGAGCAGTACTTC
cdr3_aa: CAIGTVAYEQYF

cdr3_length: 15
clone_size: few
v_call: TRBV28
d_call: TRBD1
j_call: TRBJ2-6
cdr3_nt: TGTGCCAGCAGGCTGACAGGGGCTGGGGCCAACGTCCTGACTTTC
cdr3_aa: CASRLTGAGANVLTF

cdr3_length: 16
clone_size: few
v_call: TRBV5-6
d_call: TRBD1
j_call: TRBJ2-5
cdr3_nt: TGTGCCAGCAGCCGACCTGGGACAGGGGAGCGAGAGACCCAGTACTTC
cdr3_aa: CASSRPGTGERETQYF

cdr3_length: 14
clone_size: -
v_call: TRBV24-1
d_call: -
j_call: TRBJ2-1
cdr3_nt: TGTGCCACCTCCGGGGATCCTAGGGGCAATGAGCAGTTCTTC
cdr3_aa: CATSGDPRGNEQFF

cdr3_length: 12
clone_size: many
v_call: TRBV28
d_call: TRBD1
j_call: TRBJ2-5
cdr3_nt: TGTGCCAGCAGACAGGGGAGAGAGACCCAGTACTTC
cdr3_aa: CASRQGRETQYF

cdr3_length: 15
clone_size: many
v_call: TRBV5-1
d_call: -
j_call: TRBJ2-5
cdr3_nt: TGCGCCAGCAGCTTGGCCCGGAGGAGCCAAGAGACCCAGTACTTC
cdr3_aa: CASSLARRSQETQYF

cdr3_length: 17
clone_size: few
v_call: TRBV4-3
d_call: TRBD2
j_call: TRBJ2-2
cdr3_nt: TGCGCCAGCAGCCAAGATGGGCTAGCGGGAGAAACCGGGGAGCTGTTTTTT
cdr3_aa: CASSQDGLAGETGELFF

cdr3_length: 13
clone_size: -
v_call: TRBV10-2
d_call: -
j_call: TRBJ1-1
cdr3_nt: TGCGCCAGCAGTGGAATGGCGAACACTGAAGCTTTCTTT
cdr3_aa: CASSGMANTEAFF

cdr3_length: 17
clone_size: few
v_call: TRBV7-2
d_call: -
j_call: TRBJ2-3
cdr3_nt: TGTGCCAGCAGCCCCCGACTAGACTATCAGGGCACAGATACGCAGTATTTT
cdr3_aa: CASSPRLDYQGTDTQYF

cdr3_length: 15
clone_size: few
v_call: TRBV5-5
d_call: -
j_call: TRBJ2-2
cdr3_nt: TGTGCCAGCAGCTCTCACCCGAGCGGGTCCGGGGAGCTGTTTTTT
cdr3_aa: CASSSHPSGSGELFF

cdr3_length: 15
clone_size: -
v_call: TRBV18
d_call: -
j_call: TRBJ1-6
cdr3_nt: TGTGCCAGCTCACCCCCCGGGGTTCAGGATTCACCCCTCCACTTT
cdr3_aa: CASSPPGVQDSPLHF

cdr3_length: 15
clone_size: few
v_call: TRBV7-2
d_call: TRBD2
j_call: TRBJ2-5
cdr3_nt: TGTGCCAGCAGACTAGCGGGAGGGCTGGTAGAGACCCAGTACTTC
cdr3_aa: CASRLAGGLVETQYF

cdr3_length: 14
clone_size: -
v_call: TRBV20-1
d_call: -
j_call: TRBJ1-2
cdr3_nt: TGCAGTGCTAGAGATTCCCGGATTAACTATGGCTACACCTTC
cdr3_aa: CSARDSRINYGYTF

cdr3_length: 14
clone_size: many
v_call: TRBV30
d_call: -
j_call: TRBJ1-5
cdr3_nt: TGTGCCTGGAGCCTGGACAGCAGCAATCAGCCCCAGCATTTT
cdr3_aa: CAWSLDSSNQPQHF

cdr3_length: 17
clone_size: few
v_call: TRBV5-1
d_call: TRBD1
j_call: TRBJ2-3
cdr3_nt: TGCGCCAGCAGCTTGGTAGGTGGACAGGGAAGAACAGATACGCAGTATTTT
cdr3_aa: CASSLVGGQGRTDTQYF

cdr3_length: 14
clone_size: few
v_call: TRBV9
d_call: -
j_call: TRBJ1-1
cdr3_nt: TGTGCCAGCAGCGCCCAGCCCACTCCCCATGAAGCTTTCTTT
cdr3_aa: CASSAQPTPHEAFF

cdr3_length: 12
clone_size: -
v_call: TRBV29-1
d_call: -
j_call: TRBJ2-3
cdr3_nt: TGCAGCGTCCTAGGGAGCACAGATACGCAGTATTTT
cdr3_aa: CSVLGSTDTQYF

cdr3_length: 13
clone_size: few
v_call: TRBV5-1
d_call: TRBD1
j_call: TRBJ2-3
cdr3_nt: TGCGCCAGCAGGGGACAGGAAAGAGATACGCAGTATTTT
cdr3_aa: CASRGQERDTQYF

cdr3_length: 15
clone_size: many
v_call: TRBV7-8
d_call: -
j_call: TRBJ2-7
cdr3_nt: TGTGCCAGCAGCCTGTCCGGGAGAGGGACCTACGAGCAGTACTTC
cdr3_aa: CASSLSGRGTYEQYF

cdr3_length: 14
clone_size: many
v_call: TRBV12-3/TRBV12-4
d_call: -
j_call: TRBJ2-7
cdr3_nt: TGTGCCAGCAGTTTGGGTGGGAGCGCCGGCGAGCAGTACTTC
cdr3_aa: CASSLGGSAGEQYF

cdr3_length: 15
clone_size: few
v_call: TRBV20-1
d_call: TRBD1
j_call: TRBJ1-5
cdr3_nt: TGCAGTGCTAGAGTTTTAGGACAGGTTTATCAGCCCCAGCATTTT
cdr3_aa: CSARVLGQVYQPQHF

cdr3_length: 13
clone_size: -
v_call: TRBV6-6
d_call: -
j_call: TRBJ2-7
cdr3_nt: TGTGCCAGCAGTTGGTTGCTACCCTACGAGCAGTACTTC
cdr3_aa: CASSWLLPYEQYF

cdr3_length: 16
clone_size: -
v_call: TRBV11-2
d_call: -
j_call: TRBJ2-5
cdr3_nt: TGTGCCAGCAGCTCACTGAGTTGGGACTCTGGAGAGACCCAGTACTTC
cdr3_aa: CASSSLSWDSGETQYF

cdr3_length: 15
clone_size: -
v_call: TRBV4-3
d_call: -
j_call: TRBJ2-7
cdr3_nt: TGCGCCAGCAGCCAAGGTTCCTCGGGGCGCTACGAGCAGTACTTC
cdr3_aa: CASSQGSSGRYEQYF

cdr3_length: 14
clone_size: few
v_call: TRBV12-3/TRBV12-4
d_call: -
j_call: TRBJ2-1
cdr3_nt: TGTGCCAGCACCCCGACGGGTGCCTACAATGAGCAGTTCTTC
cdr3_aa: CASTPTGAYNEQFF

cdr3_length: 17
clone_size: -
v_call: TRBV20-1
d_call: -
j_call: TRBJ2-3
cdr3_nt: TGCAGTGCTAGAGATGCCCGGGATTCTTTACCTGGGGATACGCAGTATTTT
cdr3_aa: CSARDARDSLPGDTQYF

cdr3_length: 14
clone_size: -
v_call: TRBV29-1
d_call: TRBD1
j_call: TRBJ2-1
cdr3_nt: TGCAGCGTTTGGGGACAGGGGGTTAGGAATGAGCAGTTCTTC
cdr3_aa: CSVWGQGVRNEQFF

cdr3_length: 13
clone_size: many
v_call: TRBV6-1
d_call: -
j_call: TRBJ2-5
cdr3_nt: TGTGCCAGCAGCCGGGGCCATAAAGAGACCCAGTACTTC
cdr3_aa: CASSRGHKETQYF

cdr3_length: 13
clone_size: -
v_call: TRBV30
d_call: -
j_call: TRBJ2-7
cdr3_nt: TGTGCCCTGGAGGGCCCCTCGGTCTACGAGCAGTACTTC
cdr3_aa: CALEGPSVYEQYF

cdr3_length: 13
clone_size: -
v_call: TRBV30
d_call: -
j_call: TRBJ1-1
cdr3_nt: TGTGCCTGGAGTGTACGCCCGGGAGATGAAGCTTTCTTT
cdr3_aa: CAWSVRPGDEAFF

cdr3_length: 13
clone_size: few
v_call: TRBV5-1
d_call: -
j_call: TRBJ2-5
cdr3_nt: TGCGCCAGCAGCCGGACTTCCCAAGAGACCCAGTACTTC
cdr3_aa: CASSRTSQETQYF

cdr3_length: 12
clone_size: few
v_call: TRBV7-8
d_call: -
j_call: TRBJ2-1
cdr3_nt: TGTGCCAGCAGCCACCACTCGGACGAGCAGTTCTTC
cdr3_aa: CASSHHSDEQFF

cdr3_length: 15
clone_size: -
v_call: TRBV18
d_call: TRBD1
j_call: TRBJ1-1
cdr3_nt: TGTGCCAGCTCATTACGGACAGGCAAGAACACTGAAGCTTTCTTT
cdr3_aa: CASSLRTGKNTEAFF

cdr3_length: 14
clone_size: few
v_call: TRBV5-6
d_call: -
j_call: TRBJ2-1
cdr3_nt: TGTGCCAGCAGCTTGGTGGGAGATAACAATGAGCAGTTCTTC
cdr3_aa: CASSLVGDNNEQFF

cdr3_length: 14
clone_size: few
v_call: TRBV7-8
d_call: TRBD1
j_call: TRBJ1-1
cdr3_nt: TGTGCCAGCAGCGTATCGACAGGGGCCACTGAAGCTTTCTTT
cdr3_aa: CASSVSTGATEAFF

cdr3_length: 17
clone_size: few
v_call: TRBV15
d_call: -
j_call: TRBJ2-3
cdr3_nt: TGTGCCACCAGCAGAGATCTAAGCGTGACTCGCACAGATACGCAGTATTTT
cdr3_aa: CATSRDLSVTRTDTQYF

cdr3_length: 14
clone_size: few
v_call: TRBV14
d_call: TRBD2
j_call: TRBJ2-1
cdr3_nt: TGTGCCAGCAGCCAAGATCCAATAGCGGGGGGGCAGTTCTTC
cdr3_aa: CASSQDPIAGGQFF

cdr3_length: 14
clone_size: many
v_call: TRBV10-3
d_call: TRBD2
j_call: TRBJ2-5
cdr3_nt: TGTGCCATCAGGGAACCTCTAGCGGAAGAGACCCAGTACTTC
cdr3_aa: CAIREPLAEETQYF

cdr3_length: 14
clone_size: few
v_call: TRBV20-1
d_call: -
j_call: TRBJ2-3
cdr3_nt: TGCAGTGCTAGACAGGGGGAGGTAACAGATACGCAGTATTTT
cdr3_aa: CSARQGEVTDTQYF

cdr3_length: 14
clone_size: -
v_call: TRBV9
d_call: TRBD2
j_call: TRBJ2-1
cdr3_nt: TGTGCCAGCAGCGTACGCTCTGGGGGGGATGAGCAGTTCTTC
cdr3_aa: CASSVRSGGDEQFF

cdr3_length: 15
clone_size: many
v_call: TRBV5-1
d_call: -
j_call: TRBJ1-5
cdr3_nt: TGCGCCAGCAGCTTGTACCCACAGGCCAATCAGCCCCAGCATTTT
cdr3_aa: CASSLYPQANQPQHF

cdr3_length: 15
clone_size: -
v_call: TRBV7-8
d_call: -
j_call: TRBJ2-3
cdr3_nt: TGTGCCAGCAGCTTAGCCCTCATGGGGGGAGATACGCAGTATTTT
cdr3_aa: CASSLALMGGDTQYF

cdr3_length: 12
clone_size: many
v_call: TRBV10-3
d_call: -
j_call: TRBJ2-3
cdr3_nt: TGTGCCATCAGTGAGTCGAGCGATACGCAGTATTTT
cdr3_aa: CAISESSDTQYF

cdr3_length: 16
clone_size: few
v_call: TRBV12-3/TRBV12-4
d_call: -
j_call: TRBJ2-5
cdr3_nt: TGTGCCAGCAGTTTTGGGAGCGGCCAACCCGAAGAGACCCAGTACTTC
cdr3_aa: CASSFGSGQPEETQYF

cdr3_length: 13
clone_size: few
v_call: TRBV5-1
d_call: -
j_call: TRBJ2-7
cdr3_nt: TGCGCCAGCAGCTCGGACAGTATCTACGAGCAGTACTTC
cdr3_aa: CASSSDSIYEQYF

cdr3_length: 15
clone_size: few
v_call: TRBV20-1
d_call: TRBD1
j_call: TRBJ2-7
cdr3_nt: TGCAGTGCTAGAGATCAAGGGGCCAGGGGGATCGAGCAGTACTTC
cdr3_aa: CSARDQGARGIEQYF

cdr3_length: 15
clone_size: -
v_call: TRBV25-1
d_call: -
j_call: TRBJ2-2
cdr3_nt: TGTGCCAGCAGTGAATATTACATCAATGAAGGGGAGCTGTTTTTT
cdr3_aa: CASSEYYINEGELFF

cdr3_length: 13
clone_size: -
v_call: TRBV5-6
d_call: -
j_call: TRBJ2-7
cdr3_nt: TGTGCCAGCAGCTTGTCAGGGACGGGCGAGCAGTACTTC
cdr3_aa: CASSLSGTGEQYF

cdr3_length: 14
clone_size: -
v_call: TRBV9
d_call: -
j_call: TRBJ2-7
cdr3_nt: TGTGCCAGCAGCGTATCCTGGACCGATGGGGTGCAGTACTTC
cdr3_aa: CASSVSWTDGVQYF

cdr3_length: 12
clone_size: -
v_call: TRBV20-1
d_call: -
j_call: TRBJ2-7
cdr3_nt: TGCAGTGCTAGTTCGGCGGGTTACGAGCAGTACTTC
cdr3_aa: CSASSAGYEQYF

cdr3_length: 15
clone_size: -
v_call: TRBV18
d_call: TRBD1
j_call: TRBJ2-6
cdr3_nt: TGTGCCAGCTCACCAGACAGGGGGGGGGCCAACGTCCTGACTTTC
cdr3_aa: CASSPDRGGANVLTF

cdr3_length: 13
clone_size: few
v_call: TRBV20-1
d_call: -
j_call: TRBJ1-1
cdr3_nt: TGCAGTGCTAGAGATCAGGGCGGGGGTGAAGCTTTCTTT
cdr3_aa: CSARDQGGGEAFF

cdr3_length: 14
clone_size: few
v_call: TRBV7-9
d_call: TRBD2
j_call: TRBJ2-1
cdr3_nt: TGTGCCACAACCGGGACTAGCGGATACAATGAGCAGTTCTTC
cdr3_aa: CATTGTSGYNEQFF

cdr3_length: 15
clone_size: -
v_call: TRBV20-1
d_call: TRBD2
j_call: TRBJ2-7
cdr3_nt: TGCAGTGCTAACTGGGCTAGCGGGAGAGCCGACGAGCAGTACTTC
cdr3_aa: CSANWASGRADEQYF

cdr3_length: 15
clone_size: many
v_call: TRBV7-2
d_call: TRBD1
j_call: TRBJ1-2
cdr3_nt: TGTGCCAGCAGCTTAGACCAGGGGGCACACTATGGCTACACCTTC
cdr3_aa: CASSLDQGAHYGYTF